This T cell receptor (beta chain) was identified during a study of regulatory T cells in long-lasting Graves disease (dated by TCRdb to the early 2020s). For the study in its entirety: In the newly diagnosed Graves' disease group, patients had been taking antithyroid drugs for less than 3 months. This study used TCR sequencing and RNA sequencing of peripheral blood to compare persistent Graves' disease patients against newly diagnosed Graves' disease patients. The study was conducted in China and was registered as a clinical trial. A total of around 35 samples were covered by TCR sequencing, comprising some 13 persistent and approximately 20 newly diagnosed Graves' disease patients. Overall results and qualifications from the work: The small sample size was acknowledged by the authors as a limitation that may reduce accuracy. Lower TCR Shannon entropy and fewer highly expanded clones were observed in persistent Graves' disease patients than in newly diagnosed patients, which suggested clonal expansion. Persistent disease showed preferential use of TRBV28, TRBJ1-2 and TRBJ2-5, whereas newly diagnosed disease favored TRBV20-1 and TRBJ2-1. Because the primary lesion, thyroid tissue, could not be accessed, the study looked at peripheral blood alone. Patients with persistent disease shared more public clonotypes (under 3,000) than newly diagnosed patients did (around 930). Only the TCR beta chain was sequenced and analyzed.

At least ten counts were recorded for this clonotype. Its antigen has not been determined. Qualities for individual bases were not recorded, and no much larger clone is one base off. The time point label of this sample denotes: newly diagnosed GD, antithyroid drugs for less than 3 months. For both TCR sequencing and RNA sequencing, RNA was extracted from PBMCs using TRIzol. Graves' disease was diagnosed according to American Thyroid Association guidelines. The patients came from an endocrinology department in Xi'an, China. Each patient gave approximately 8.8 milliliters of peripheral blood, collected in an EDTA anticoagulant tube. Ficoll Paque Plus density gradient separation was used to isolate PBMCs, and no additional T cell sorting was done. RNA quality was checked with an Agilent 2100 Bioanalyzer and agarose gel, and concentration with a NanoDrop 2000. The CDR3 numbers 15 residues from cysteine through phenylalanine. Of all the DNA, just the CDR3 is kept, 45 bases in frame from base 1. CDR1 DFQATT and CDR2 SNEGSKA are derived from the germline V gene (reference sequence). The trim is 7 bases for V and 0 bases for J, with a gap of 18 bases between the germline ends.

Library construction relied on multiplex PCR. Sequencer: Illumina HiSeq 4000. iRepertoire HTBI primers and Arm-PCR amplification of CDR3 regions were used to construct TCR beta libraries. PCR products were gel purified before sequencing. As for the original processing: Gene usage analysis of CDR3 amino acid clonotypes relied on the 55 to 80 TRBV and about 15 TRBJ segments identified across samples. COPE and FqMerger were used to merge filtered high-quality paired reads into contigs. Contigs were aligned with BLAST to IMGT TRBV, TRBD and TRBJ reference genes, and CDR3 was defined per IMGT. Any clonotype with a frequency above 0.1% was classified as a highly expanded clone. Repertoire diversity was measured by Shannon entropy, and V-J evenness by the Gini coefficient. A clonotype found in more than one individual was treated as public. The public reads were reprocessed in TCRdb via fastp at Q25 and MiXCR, keeping in-frame beta chains. Rows merge per CDR3 protein into single entries with the most common DNA and genes. TCRdb's processing, not the authors', yielded these V and J calls. Present in this sample are 200,000 to 250,000 distinct CDR3 sequences, around 20% of which were seen just once. In total, the top ten clones hold about 15% of the sample.

The receptor comes from a female donor with Graves disease. The source was peripheral blood mononuclear cells (PBMCs), collected at new diagnosis, from a patient treated with antithyroid drugs. The chain employs TRBV20-1 and TRBJ1-1, with a weak D call of TRBD1 (5 bases match). The nucleotide sequence reads as follows: TGCAGTGTAGGGACTGAGGAAGAGATGAACACTGAAGCTTTCTTT. It is translated as CSVGTEEEMNTEAFF.